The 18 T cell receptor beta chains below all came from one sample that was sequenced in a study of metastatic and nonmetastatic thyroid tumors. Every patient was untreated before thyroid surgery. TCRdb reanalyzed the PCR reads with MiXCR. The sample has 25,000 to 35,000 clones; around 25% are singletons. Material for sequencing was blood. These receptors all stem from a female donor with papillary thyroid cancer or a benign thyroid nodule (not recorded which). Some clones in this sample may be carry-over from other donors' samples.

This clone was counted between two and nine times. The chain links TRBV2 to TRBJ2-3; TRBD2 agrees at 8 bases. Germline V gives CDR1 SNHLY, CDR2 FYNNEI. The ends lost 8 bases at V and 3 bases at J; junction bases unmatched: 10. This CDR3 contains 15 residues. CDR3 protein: CASQEREFGTDTQYF. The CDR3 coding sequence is TGTGCCAGCCAAGAGCGGGAGTTCGGTACAGATACGCAGTATTTT.

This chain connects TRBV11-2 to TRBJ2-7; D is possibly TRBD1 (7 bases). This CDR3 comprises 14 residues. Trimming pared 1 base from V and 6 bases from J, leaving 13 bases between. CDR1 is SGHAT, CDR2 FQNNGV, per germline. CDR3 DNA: TGTGCCAGCAGCTTAGGCGGGACAGCAACCGAGCAGTACTTC. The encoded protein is CASSLGGTATEQYF.

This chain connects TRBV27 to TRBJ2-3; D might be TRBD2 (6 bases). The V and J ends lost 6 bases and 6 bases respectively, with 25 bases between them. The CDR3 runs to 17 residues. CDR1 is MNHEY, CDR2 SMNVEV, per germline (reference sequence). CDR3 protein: CASSRTPPVVAADTQYF. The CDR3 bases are TGTGCCAGCAGCCGTACACCCCCGGTGGTAGCGGCGGATACGCAGTATTTT.

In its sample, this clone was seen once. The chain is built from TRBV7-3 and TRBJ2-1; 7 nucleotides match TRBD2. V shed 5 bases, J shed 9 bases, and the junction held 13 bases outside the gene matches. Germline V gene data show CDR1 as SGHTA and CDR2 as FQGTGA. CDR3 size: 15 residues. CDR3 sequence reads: CASSPTTSRTGEQFF. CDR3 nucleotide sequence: TGTGCCAGCAGCCCAACGACTAGCCGTACGGGTGAGCAGTTCTTC. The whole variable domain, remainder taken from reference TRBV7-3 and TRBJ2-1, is GAGVSQTPSNKVTEKGKYVELRCDPISGHTALYWYRQSLGQGPEFLIYFQGTGAADDSGLPNDRFFAVRPEGSVSTLKIQRTERGDSAVYLCASSPTTSRTGEQFFGPGTRLTVL.

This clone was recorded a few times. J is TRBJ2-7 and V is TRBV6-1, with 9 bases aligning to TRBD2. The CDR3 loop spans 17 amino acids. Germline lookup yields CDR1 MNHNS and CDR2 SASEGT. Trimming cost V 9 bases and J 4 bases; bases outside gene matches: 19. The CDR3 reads CARNPFLNSGSAYEQYF. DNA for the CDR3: TGTGCCAGAAACCCCTTCCTGAATAGCGGGAGTGCTTACGAGCAGTACTTC.

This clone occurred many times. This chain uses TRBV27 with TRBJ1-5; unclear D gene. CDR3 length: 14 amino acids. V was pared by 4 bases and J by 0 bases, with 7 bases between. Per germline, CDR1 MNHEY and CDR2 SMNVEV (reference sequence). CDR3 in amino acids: CASSSGYSNQPQHF. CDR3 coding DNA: TGTGCCAGCAGTTCGGGATATAGCAATCAGCCCCAGCATTTT.

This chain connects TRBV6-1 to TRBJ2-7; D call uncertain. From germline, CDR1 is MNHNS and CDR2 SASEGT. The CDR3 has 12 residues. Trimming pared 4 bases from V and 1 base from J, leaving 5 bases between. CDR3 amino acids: CASSGVSYEQYF. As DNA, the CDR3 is TGTGCCAGCAGTGGGGTTTCCTACGAGCAGTACTTC.

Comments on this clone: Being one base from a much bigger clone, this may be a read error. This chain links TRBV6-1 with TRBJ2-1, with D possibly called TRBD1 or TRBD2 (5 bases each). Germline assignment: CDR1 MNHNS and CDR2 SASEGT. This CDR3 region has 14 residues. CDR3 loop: CASSHPGPNNEQSF. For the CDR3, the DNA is TGTGCCAGCAGCCACCCGGGACCTAACAATGAGCAGTCCTTC.

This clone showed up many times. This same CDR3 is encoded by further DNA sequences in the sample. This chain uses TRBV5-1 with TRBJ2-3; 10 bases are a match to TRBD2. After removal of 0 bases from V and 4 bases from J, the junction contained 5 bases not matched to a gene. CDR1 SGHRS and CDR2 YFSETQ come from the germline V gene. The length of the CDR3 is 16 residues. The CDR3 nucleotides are TGCGCCAGCAGCTTGGCTAGCGGGAGTGGGTCAGATACGCAGTATTTT. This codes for CASSLASGSGSDTQYF.

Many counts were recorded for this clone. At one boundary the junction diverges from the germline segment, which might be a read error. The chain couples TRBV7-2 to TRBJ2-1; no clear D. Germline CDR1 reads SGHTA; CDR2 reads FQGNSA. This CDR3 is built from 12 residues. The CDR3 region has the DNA TGTGCCAACAGCTTTTCCTACAATGAGCAGTTCTTC. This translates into CANSFSYNEQFF. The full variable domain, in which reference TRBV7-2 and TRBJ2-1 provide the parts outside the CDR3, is GAGVSQSPSNKVTEKGKDVELRCDPISGHTALYWYRQSLGQGLEFLIYFQGNSAPDKSGLPSDRFSAERTGGSVSTLTIQRTQQEDSAVYLCANSFSYNEQFFGPGTRLTVL.

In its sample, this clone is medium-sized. DNA of the CDR3: TGTGCCAGCGAGGAGGGGCCCATGAACACTGAAGCTTTCTTT. It translates to CASEEGPMNTEAFF. This chain connects TRBV28 to TRBJ1-1; D is possibly TRBD1 (5 bases). Germline V gene data show CDR1 as MDHEN and CDR2 as SYDVKM. The CDR3 length is 14 residues. Trimming stripped 8 bases from V and 0 bases from J, with 13 bases between.

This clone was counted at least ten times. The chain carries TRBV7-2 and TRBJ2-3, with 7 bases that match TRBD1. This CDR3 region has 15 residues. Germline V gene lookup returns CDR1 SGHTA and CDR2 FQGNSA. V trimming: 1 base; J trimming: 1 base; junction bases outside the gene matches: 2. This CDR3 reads CASSLVGQGTDTQYF. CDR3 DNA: TGTGCCAGCAGCTTAGTTGGACAGGGCACAGATACGCAGTATTTT.

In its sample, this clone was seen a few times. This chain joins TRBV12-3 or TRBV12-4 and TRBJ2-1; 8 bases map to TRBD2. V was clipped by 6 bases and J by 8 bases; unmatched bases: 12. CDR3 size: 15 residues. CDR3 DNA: TGTGCCAGCAGACAACCGGGGGGGGATCATCATGAGCAGTTCTTC. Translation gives CASRQPGGDHHEQFF.

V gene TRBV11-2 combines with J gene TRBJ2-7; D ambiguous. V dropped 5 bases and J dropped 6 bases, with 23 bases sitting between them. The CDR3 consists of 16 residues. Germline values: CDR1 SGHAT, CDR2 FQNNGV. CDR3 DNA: TGTGCCAGCAGCGGCTCGGTAAGGAATACCCTTCGCGAGCAGTACTTC. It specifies CASSGSVRNTLREQYF. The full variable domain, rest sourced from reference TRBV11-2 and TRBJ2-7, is EAGVAQSPRYKIIEKRQSVAFWCNPISGHATLYWYQQILGQGPKLLIQFQNNGVVDDSQLPKDRFSAERLKGVDSTLKIQPAKLEDSAVYLCASSGSVRNTLREQYFGPGTRLTVT.

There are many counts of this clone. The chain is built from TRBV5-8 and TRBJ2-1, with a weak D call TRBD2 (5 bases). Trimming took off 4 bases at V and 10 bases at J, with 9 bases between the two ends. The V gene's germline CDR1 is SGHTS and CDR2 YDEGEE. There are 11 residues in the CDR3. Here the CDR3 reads CASSLDWEQFF. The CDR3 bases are TGTGCCAGCAGCCTGGACTGGGAGCAGTTCTTC.

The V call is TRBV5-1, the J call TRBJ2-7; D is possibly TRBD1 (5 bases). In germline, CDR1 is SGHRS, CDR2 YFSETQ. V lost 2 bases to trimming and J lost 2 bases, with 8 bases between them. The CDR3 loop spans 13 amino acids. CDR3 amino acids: CASSFPGTYEQYF. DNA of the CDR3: TGCGCCAGCAGCTTTCCAGGGACCTACGAGCAGTACTTC. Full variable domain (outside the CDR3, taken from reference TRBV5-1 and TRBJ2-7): KAGVTQTPRYLIKTRGQQVTLSCSPISGHRSVSWYQQTPGQGLQFLFEYFSETQRNKGNFPGRFSGRQFSNSRSEMNVSTLELGDSALYLCASSFPGTYEQYFGPGTRLTVT.

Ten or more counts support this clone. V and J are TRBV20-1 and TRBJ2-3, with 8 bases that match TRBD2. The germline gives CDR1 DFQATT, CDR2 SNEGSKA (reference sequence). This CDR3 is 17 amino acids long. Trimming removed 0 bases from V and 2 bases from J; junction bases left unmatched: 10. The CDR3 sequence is CSARDSSSGTLTDTQYF. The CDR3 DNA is TGCAGTGCTAGAGATTCGAGTAGCGGGACACTCACAGATACGCAGTATTTT.

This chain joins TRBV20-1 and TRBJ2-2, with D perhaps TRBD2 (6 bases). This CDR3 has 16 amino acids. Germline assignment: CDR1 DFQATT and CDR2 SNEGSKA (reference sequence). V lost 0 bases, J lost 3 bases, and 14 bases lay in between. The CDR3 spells CSARDSGRSDTGELFF. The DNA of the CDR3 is TGCAGTGCTAGAGATAGCGGTAGGTCCGACACCGGGGAGCTGTTTTTT.